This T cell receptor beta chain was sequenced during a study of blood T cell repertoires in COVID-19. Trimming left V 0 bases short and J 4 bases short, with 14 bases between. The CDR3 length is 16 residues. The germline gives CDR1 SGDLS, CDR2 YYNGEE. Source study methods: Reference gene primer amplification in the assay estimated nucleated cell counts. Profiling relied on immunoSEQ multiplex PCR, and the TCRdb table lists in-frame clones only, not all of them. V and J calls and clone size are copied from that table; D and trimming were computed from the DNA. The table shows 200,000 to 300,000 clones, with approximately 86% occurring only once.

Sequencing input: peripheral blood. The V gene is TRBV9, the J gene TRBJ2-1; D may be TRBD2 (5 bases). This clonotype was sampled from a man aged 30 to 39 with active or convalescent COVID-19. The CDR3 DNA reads TGTGCCAGCAGCGTAGGGGCCCTAGCAGCGTACAATGAGCAGTTCTTC. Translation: CASSVGALAAYNEQFF.